This entry describes one T cell receptor (beta chain). Antigen unknown. This table comes from immunoSEQ multiplex PCR, and its TCRdb copy is limited to in-frame clones, with some not included. The sample has about 110,000 clones; 91% are singletons. The data are from a study of OX40 agonist ivuxolimab in advanced cancers. On the study more broadly: Allowance was made for prior anti-PD-1, anti-PD-L1 or anti-CTLA-4 therapy, and roughly 40% had some. General study points: Relative to CD4+, CD8+ T cells held more expanded clones on average.

CDR1 LGHNA and CDR2 YNFKEQ come from the germline V gene. The V and J ends lost 0 bases and 8 bases, in that order; junction bases with no gene match: 9. This CDR3 has 16 residues. This rearrangement joins TRBV4-2 to TRBJ2-1, with 8 bases aligning to TRBD2. Sequencing used CD4+ or CD8+ T cells sorted from blood, obtained in a trial of the OX40 agonist ivuxolimab. This TCR came from an adult with an advanced solid tumor such as melanoma, head and neck, liver or kidney cancer. Here the CDR3 DNA reads TGTGCCAGCAGCCAAGAAGGAACTAGCGGCGGGGATGAGCAGTTCTTC. It translates to CASSQEGTSGGDEQFF.